This TCR beta chain was recorded in a study of T cell responses to AZD1222 COVID-19 vaccine. Findings and caveats of the study: The study reported that nearly half of spike-specific TCRs target unmutated variant regions. At baseline, seropositivity was found in only six or seven AZD1222 recipients. White British people made up most donors, females outnumbered males, and clonal diversity was possibly underestimated.

TCRdb's table, derived via immunoSEQ multiplex PCR, lists solely in-frame clones and lacks some. The sample lists about 140,000 clones, about 92% occurring once. Comments on this clone: No antigen is known for it.

V lost 0 bases and J lost 6, with 15 bases in between. The CDR3 sequence is 15 residues long. Germline loops: CDR1 SGDLS, CDR2 YYNGEE. The sample was peripheral blood, taken on day 0 of AZD1222 vaccination. The receptor was isolated from an adult in good health. The rearrangement uses TRBV9 and TRBJ1-1; a weak D match, TRBD1 (6 bases). The CDR3 nucleotides are TGTGCCAGCAGCGTAGGGATCCAGAAGGGGGCTGAAGCTTTCTTT. Amino acids: CASSVGIQKGAEAFF. The whole variable domain, filled in from reference TRBV9 and TRBJ1-1, reads DSGVTQTPKHLITATGQRVTLRCSPRSGDLSVYWYQQSLDQGLQFLIQYYNGEERAKGNILERFSAQQFPDLHSELNLSSLELGDSALYFCASSVGIQKGAEAFFGQGTRLTVV.